These 22 T cell receptor beta chains share one sample of origin, sequenced in a study of T cell changes during pregnancy in multiple sclerosis. The method was immunoSEQ multiplex PCR; TCRdb's version includes in-frame clones alone and lacks a portion of them. The top ten hold roughly 2.1% of the sample, which has about 47,000 clones, about 91% seen once. The source material was peripheral blood, sampled in the third trimester of pregnancy. Source of these receptors: a female donor with multiple sclerosis, enrolled in a pregnancy study.

This chain connects TRBV29-1 to TRBJ2-3; D perhaps matches TRBD2 (5 bases). Trimming removed 4 bases at V and 7 bases at J, with 18 bases between. The germline V gene has CDR1 SQVTM and CDR2 ANQGSEA. The CDR3 contains 14 residues. The CDR3 coding sequence is TGCAGCGTTGTCAGAGGGCCGGTGAGGAATACGCAGTATTTT. It codes for CSVVRGPVRNTQYF.

V gene TRBV18 combines with J gene TRBJ2-7, with D hard to call. Trimming cost V 6 bases and J 1 base, with 16 bases left between them. Germline assignment: CDR1 KGHSH and CDR2 LQKENI. The CDR3 is made up of 15 amino acids. The CDR3 region is CASSLKPSLSYEQYF. The CDR3 DNA follows: TGTGCCAGCTCTCTAAAGCCTTCCCTTTCCTACGAGCAGTACTTC.

This clone was seen once. Here the CDR3 DNA reads TGTGCCAGCAGCTCCTACACTAGCGGGGCTAATGAGCAGTTCTTC. Translation gives CASSSYTSGANEQFF. The chain has TRBV7-6 and TRBJ2-1, with TRBD2 matching 10 bases. The junction had 7 bases not matched to a gene; V was cut back by 4 bases and J by 7 bases. CDR1 and CDR2 (germline): SGHVS, FNYEAQ. CDR3 length: 15 residues.

This clone came up once. The chain recombines TRBV19 with TRBJ2-7; D may be TRBD1 (6 bases). Trimming pared 0 bases from V and 3 bases from J, leaving 12 bases between. The V gene's germline CDR1 is LNHDA and CDR2 SQIVND (reference sequence). This CDR3 is 15 amino acids long. Written as DNA, the CDR3 is TGTGCCAGTAGTATAGAGACCGTAGGGGGCTACGAGCAGTACTTC. This codes for CASSIETVGGYEQYF.

This clone occurred a few times. The rearrangement links TRBV28 to TRBJ1-5; tentative D call: TRBD1 (5 bases). The CDR3 loop spans 16 amino acids. Germline V CDR1 and CDR2: MDHEN, SYDVKM. V was trimmed by 2 bases and J by 3 bases, leaving 14 bases between them. The CDR3 bases are TGTGCCAGCAGTTTAAAAGGGGTAATAAACAATCAGCCCCAGCATTTT. It specifies CASSLKGVINNQPQHF.

J is TRBJ2-1 and V is TRBV19; TRBD1 agrees at 7 bases. This CDR3 region has 17 residues. V shed 3 bases, J shed 5 bases, and the junction held 13 bases outside the gene matches. Germline assignment: CDR1 LNHDA and CDR2 SQIVND (reference sequence). CDR3 sequence reads: CASSILTTGVVNNEQFF. The CDR3 DNA is TGTGCCAGTAGTATCCTCACAACAGGGGTGGTGAACAATGAGCAGTTCTTC.

The rearrangement uses TRBV4-3 and TRBJ2-3; TRBD2 agrees at 14 bases. The CDR3 runs to 16 residues. The trim removed 3 bases at V and 8 bases at J, leaving 7 bases unmatched. Germline lookup yields CDR1 LGHNA and CDR2 YSLEER. CDR3: CASSHRLAGGESTQYF. In DNA form, the CDR3 reads TGCGCCAGCAGCCATAGACTAGCGGGAGGGGAAAGTACGCAGTATTTT.

This clone occurred a few times. This chain connects TRBV30 to TRBJ2-2; TRBD1 is a possible D gene (5 bases). Trimming left V 4 bases short and J 5 bases short, with 8 bases between. Germline V gene sequence: CDR1 GTSNPN, CDR2 SVGIG (reference sequence). The CDR3 consists of 12 residues. DNA of the CDR3: TGTGCCTGGACTACAGGTACCGGGGAGCTGTTTTTT. Translation: CAWTTGTGELFF.

CDR3 in DNA: TGTGCCTGGAATGGAGGGGGCAAAAACGAGCAGTACTTC. It encodes CAWNGGGKNEQYF. The rearrangement links TRBV30 to TRBJ2-7, with D tentatively TRBD1 (7 bases). Trimming stripped 4 bases from V and 5 bases from J, with 15 bases between. The CDR3 spans 13 residues. Germline CDR1 is GTSNPN and CDR2 is SVGIG (reference sequence).

V gene TRBV7-2 combines with J gene TRBJ2-1, with 7 bases that match TRBD2. This CDR3 region has 16 residues. J was trimmed by 5 bases and V by 2 bases; bases with no gene match: 9. Germline V lookup: CDR1 SGHTA, CDR2 FQGNSA. CDR3 DNA sequence: TGTGCCAGCAGCTTATTTAAGGCGGGAGTCGACAATGAGCAGTTCTTC. Translated, it gives CASSLFKAGVDNEQFF.

The V and J genes are TRBV10-3 and TRBJ2-3; 8 bases are a match to TRBD2. V gave up 8 bases and J gave up 4 bases; unmatched junction bases: 8. CDR3 length: 14 amino acids. From germline, CDR1 is ENHRY and CDR2 SYGVKD. The CDR3 here is CAIGGREDADTQYF. The CDR3 nucleotides read TGTGCCATCGGTGGGCGGGAGGACGCAGATACGCAGTATTTT.

CDR3 loop: CASSTTGVGGGNTIYF. The DNA of the CDR3 is TGCGCCAGCAGCACAACAGGGGTCGGGGGTGGAAACACCATATATTTT. This chain uses TRBV5-1 with TRBJ1-3; 7 bases are a match to TRBD1. The V gene's germline CDR1 is SGHRS and CDR2 YFSETQ. The length of the CDR3 is 16 residues. With 4 bases clipped from V and 3 bases from J, the junction kept 10 bases outside the gene matches.

This clone was counted once. The V gene is TRBV14, the J gene TRBJ1-1; D unclear. Germline CDR1 is SGHDN and CDR2 is FVKESK. Trimming cost V 1 base and J 5 bases, with 8 bases left between them. CDR3 length equals 13 residues. The CDR3 is CASSQARTTEAFF. The CDR3 nucleotides are TGTGCCAGCAGCCAAGCCCGAACAACTGAAGCTTTCTTT.

The chain couples TRBV6-5 to TRBJ1-3; 7 bases fit TRBD1. The CDR3 has 14 residues. Germline CDR1 reads MNHEY; CDR2 reads SVGAGI. V lost 6 bases, J lost 4 bases, and 6 bases stayed unmatched. CDR3 amino acids: CASRRQGGGNTIYF. The CDR3 DNA sequence: TGTGCCAGCAGGAGACAGGGTGGCGGAAACACCATATATTTT.

The chain employs TRBV7-6 and TRBJ2-7; weak D call: TRBD1 (6 bases). Trimming took 7 bases from V and 5 from J, leaving 18 bases between them. CDR3 length: 14 residues. In germline, CDR1 is SGHVS, CDR2 FNYEAQ. CDR3 in amino acids: CASTLGGSGNEQYF. CDR3 in DNA: TGTGCCAGCACCCTAGGGGGTTCCGGGAACGAGCAGTACTTC.

Here the CDR3 reads CASSLRTSGSTDTQYF. The CDR3 nucleotides are TGTGCCAGCAGCTTACGGACTAGCGGGAGCACAGATACGCAGTATTTT. This chain links TRBV7-2 with TRBJ2-3, with TRBD2 matching over 11 bases. The CDR3 has 16 residues. In germline, CDR1 is SGHTA, CDR2 FQGNSA. V lost 2 bases and J lost 0; bases outside the gene matches: 1.

The chain couples TRBV29-1 to TRBJ2-1; 8 nucleotides line up with TRBD2. CDR3 length: 13 residues. Unmatched junction bases numbered 5, after V lost 6 bases and J lost 4 bases. Per germline, CDR1 SQVTM and CDR2 ANQGSEA. The chain's CDR3 is CSVSGSSYNEQFF. CDR3 nucleotide sequence: TGCAGCGTGAGCGGGAGCAGTTACAATGAGCAGTTCTTC.

The chain combines TRBV19 with TRBJ1-5, with TRBD1 matching 9 bases. CDR3 length: 15 amino acids. Germline-derived CDR1 and CDR2 are LNHDA and SQIVND (reference sequence). The V gene end was trimmed by 3 bases and the J gene end by 3 bases; junction bases not matched to a gene: 3. The CDR3 is CASSIGTGINQPQHF. CDR3 DNA: TGTGCCAGTAGTATCGGGACAGGGATCAATCAGCCCCAGCATTTT. The full variable domain, rest sourced from reference TRBV19 and TRBJ1-5, is DGGITQSPKYLFRKEGQNVTLSCEQNLNHDAMYWYRQDPGQGLRLIYYSQIVNDFQKGDIAEGYSVSREKKESFPLTVTSAQKNPTAFYLCASSIGTGINQPQHFGDGTRLSIL.

V and J are TRBV2 and TRBJ2-7; D possibly corresponds to TRBD2 (6 bases). The germline V gene encodes CDR1 SNHLY and CDR2 FYNNEI. The V end was cut by 8 bases, the J end by 0 bases, with 14 bases between. This CDR3 has 14 residues. CDR3 sequence reads: CASALLASSYEQYF. CDR3 coding DNA: TGTGCCAGCGCGCTTCTAGCGTCCTCCTACGAGCAGTACTTC.

The V and J genes are TRBV28 and TRBJ2-7; the match to TRBD2 covers 8 bases. The trim removed 5 bases at V and 0 bases at J, leaving 9 bases unmatched. There are 16 residues in the CDR3. Germline V gene lookup returns CDR1 MDHEN and CDR2 SYDVKM. The CDR3 DNA follows: TGTGCCAGCAGTCCTCGGGGGGGTGCCGGCTCCTACGAGCAGTACTTC. Residues: CASSPRGGAGSYEQYF.

The chain recombines TRBV18 with TRBJ1-1; D gene unclear. V lost 2 bases and J 7 bases, leaving 17 bases between the germline ends. CDR3 length: 15 residues. CDR1 is KGHSH, CDR2 LQKENI, per germline. This CDR3 is CASSPSPSVGDEAFF. CDR3 nucleotide sequence: TGTGCCAGCTCACCATCACCCTCCGTGGGCGATGAAGCTTTCTTT.

The J gene is TRBJ2-1, the V gene TRBV9; TRBD2 agrees at 10 bases. There are 17 residues in the CDR3. After removal of 0 bases from V and 8 bases from J, the junction contained 11 bases not matched to a gene. CDR1 and CDR2 (germline): SGDLS, YYNGEE. The CDR3 bases are TGTGCCAGCAGCGTAGACAGCGGGAGGGCCGGGAACGATGAGCAGTTCTTC. It specifies CASSVDSGRAGNDEQFF.